Listed below are T cell receptor beta chains from one sample, sequenced in a study of T cell responses to AZD1222 COVID-19 vaccine. Here immunoSEQ multiplex PCR was the method, and the copy in TCRdb shows in-frame clones only, minus some. Here the sample spans approximately 100,000 clones, just under 90% being singletons. The sequencing here drew on peripheral blood, taken on day 0 of AZD1222 vaccination. The receptors were sampled from an adult in good health. Each CDR3 is given with its conserved first and last residue. The order of the fields is D gene, V gene, clone size, J gene, CDR3 protein, CDR3 DNA. D genes are given only for firm matches. Only part of the rows carry a size: once, few, many, or a class if the clone is expanded.

d_call: TRBD1; v_call: TRBV9; clone_size: -; j_call: TRBJ1-2; cdr3_aa: CASSPAGTDYGYTF; cdr3_nt: TGTGCCAGCAGCCCCGCCGGGACAGACTATGGCTACACCTTC
d_call: TRBD1; v_call: TRBV6-5; clone_size: -; j_call: TRBJ2-7; cdr3_aa: CATRQGQGLREQYF; cdr3_nt: TGTGCCACCAGGCAAGGACAGGGTCTCCGCGAGCAGTACTTC
d_call: TRBD1; v_call: TRBV18; clone_size: -; j_call: TRBJ2-2; cdr3_aa: CASSPRDRGRTGELFF; cdr3_nt: TGTGCCAGCTCACCACGGGACAGGGGGCGCACCGGGGAGCTGTTTTTT
d_call: -; v_call: TRBV12-3/TRBV12-4; clone_size: -; j_call: TRBJ2-7; cdr3_aa: CASSYLGEQYF; cdr3_nt: TGTGCCAGCAGCTACCTCGGGGAGCAGTACTTC
d_call: -; v_call: TRBV7-6; clone_size: -; j_call: TRBJ2-3; cdr3_aa: CASSRRTDTQYF; cdr3_nt: TGTGCCAGCAGCAGACGCACAGATACGCAGTATTTT
d_call: TRBD1; v_call: TRBV19; clone_size: -; j_call: TRBJ2-2; cdr3_aa: CASRLQGANTGELFF; cdr3_nt: TGTGCCAGTAGATTACAGGGGGCGAACACCGGGGAGCTGTTTTTT
d_call: -; v_call: TRBV30; clone_size: -; j_call: TRBJ1-5; cdr3_aa: CAWSVGLNSQPQHF; cdr3_nt: TGTGCCTGGAGTGTCGGGCTCAATTCTCAGCCCCAGCATTTT
d_call: -; v_call: TRBV7-9; clone_size: few; j_call: TRBJ2-1; cdr3_aa: CASSSLGGGGSNEQFF; cdr3_nt: TGTGCCAGCAGCTCCCTAGGGGGAGGGGGTTCGAATGAGCAGTTCTTC
d_call: -; v_call: TRBV2; clone_size: -; j_call: TRBJ1-2; cdr3_aa: CASRADPRANYGYTF; cdr3_nt: TGTGCCAGCAGGGCAGACCCCAGGGCTAACTATGGCTACACCTTC
d_call: -; v_call: TRBV9; clone_size: -; j_call: TRBJ2-5; cdr3_aa: CASSVAGRGAETQYF; cdr3_nt: TGTGCCAGCAGCGTAGCTGGAAGAGGTGCAGAGACCCAGTACTTC
d_call: -; v_call: TRBV5-8; clone_size: -; j_call: TRBJ1-2; cdr3_aa: CASSLSVGLNYGYTF; cdr3_nt: TGTGCCAGCAGCTTGTCTGTGGGACTAAACTATGGCTACACCTTC
d_call: -; v_call: TRBV6-5; clone_size: -; j_call: TRBJ1-3; cdr3_aa: CASSFGPTGYGNTIYF; cdr3_nt: TGTGCCAGCAGTTTTGGGCCGACGGGCTACGGAAACACCATATATTTT
d_call: -; v_call: TRBV4-3; clone_size: -; j_call: TRBJ2-7; cdr3_aa: CASSQRETDYEQYF; cdr3_nt: TGCGCCAGCAGCCAGAGGGAAACGGACTACGAGCAGTACTTC
d_call: -; v_call: TRBV12-3/TRBV12-4; clone_size: -; j_call: TRBJ2-5; cdr3_aa: CASSREETQYF; cdr3_nt: TGTGCCAGCAGTCGAGAAGAGACCCAGTACTTC
d_call: -; v_call: TRBV15; clone_size: -; j_call: TRBJ1-4; cdr3_aa: CATSRDPTTNEKLFF; cdr3_nt: TGTGCCACCAGCAGAGACCCAACAACTAATGAAAAACTGTTTTTT
d_call: -; v_call: TRBV5-5; clone_size: -; j_call: TRBJ2-7; cdr3_aa: CASSLLGVYEQYF; cdr3_nt: TGTGCCAGCAGCTTGCTAGGGGTCTACGAGCAGTACTTC
d_call: -; v_call: TRBV15; clone_size: -; j_call: TRBJ1-2; cdr3_aa: CATSRETGGGTHTF; cdr3_nt: TGTGCCACCAGCAGAGAGACTGGAGGGGGGACCCACACCTTC
d_call: -; v_call: TRBV6-2/TRBV6-3; clone_size: few; j_call: TRBJ1-1; cdr3_aa: CASSSRPNTEAFF; cdr3_nt: TGTGCCAGCAGCAGTAGACCTAACACTGAAGCTTTCTTT